This entry features one T cell receptor beta chain sequence. This entry is derived from a study of blood T cell repertoires in COVID-19. In the study overall: Samples representing acute and convalescent COVID-19 were sourced from the United States, Italy and Spain. From T cells, B-cell-depleted T cells, or PBMCs came the material, which was cDNA or gDNA.

In the original processing: Using reference gene primer amplification, nucleated cell counts were estimated. The method was immunoSEQ multiplex PCR; TCRdb's version includes in-frame clones alone and lacks a portion of them. That table is the source of V, J and clone size, and D and trimming were worked out from the DNA. The data show about 120,000 clones, around nine tenths seen once. The Seattle patients joined while their infection was active and were tracked longitudinally afterward. The sequencing input was peripheral blood. This TCR was sampled from a man aged 60-69 years with COVID-19, enrolled during active disease.

The CDR3 bases are TGTGCCAGCAGCACCGGGACTAGGGTCGTAGATACGCAGTATTTT. Residues: CASSTGTRVVDTQYF. The chain couples TRBV6-5 to TRBJ2-3, with 8 bases aligning to TRBD2. This CDR3 has 15 amino acids. The trim removed 6 bases at V and 5 bases at J, leaving 10 bases unmatched. Germline-derived CDR1 and CDR2 are MNHEY and SVGAGI.